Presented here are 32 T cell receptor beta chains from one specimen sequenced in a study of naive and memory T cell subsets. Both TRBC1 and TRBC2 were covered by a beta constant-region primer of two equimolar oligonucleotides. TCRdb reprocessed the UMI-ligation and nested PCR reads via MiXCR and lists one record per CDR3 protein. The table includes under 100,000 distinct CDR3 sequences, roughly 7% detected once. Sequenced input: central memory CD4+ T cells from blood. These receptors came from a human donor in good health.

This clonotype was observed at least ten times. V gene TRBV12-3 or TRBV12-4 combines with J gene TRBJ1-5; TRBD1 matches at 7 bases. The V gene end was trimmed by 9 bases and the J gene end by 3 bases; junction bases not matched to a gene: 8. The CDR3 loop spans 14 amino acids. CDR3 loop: CASTPGQPNQPQHF. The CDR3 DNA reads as TGTGCCAGTACTCCGGGACAGCCCAATCAGCCCCAGCATTTT.

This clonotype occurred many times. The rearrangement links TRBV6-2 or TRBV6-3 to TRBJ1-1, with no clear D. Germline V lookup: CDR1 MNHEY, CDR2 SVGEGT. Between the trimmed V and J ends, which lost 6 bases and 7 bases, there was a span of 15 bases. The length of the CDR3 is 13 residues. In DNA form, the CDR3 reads TGTGCCAGCAGGCAACAACTGACGGGTGAAGCTTTCTTT. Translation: CASRQQLTGEAFF.

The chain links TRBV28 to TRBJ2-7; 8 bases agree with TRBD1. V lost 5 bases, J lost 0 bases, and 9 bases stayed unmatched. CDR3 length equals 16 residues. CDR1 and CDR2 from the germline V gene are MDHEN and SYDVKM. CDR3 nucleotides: TGTGCCAGCAGTCCCGTAGACAGGGGTCCCTCCTACGAGCAGTACTTC. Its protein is CASSPVDRGPSYEQYF.

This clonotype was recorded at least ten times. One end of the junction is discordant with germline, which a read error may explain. This CDR3 is CSALTNAEAFF. The DNA for the CDR3 is TGCAGCGCCCTGACGAACGCTGAAGCTTTCTTT. The rearrangement links TRBV29-1 to TRBJ1-1; no firm D call. This CDR3 region has 11 residues. CDR1 is SQVTM, CDR2 ANQGSEA, per germline.

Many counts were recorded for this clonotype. The CDR3 DNA sequence: TGTGCCAGCAGCAGGCACAGGGGGAGTAACTATGGCTACACCTTC. This gives the protein CASSRHRGSNYGYTF. This chain joins TRBV7-2 and TRBJ1-2; TRBD1 matches 8 bases. The length of the CDR3 is 15 residues. CDR1 and CDR2 (germline): SGHTA, FQGNSA. The V and J ends lost 5 bases and 1 base, in that order; junction bases with no gene match: 6.

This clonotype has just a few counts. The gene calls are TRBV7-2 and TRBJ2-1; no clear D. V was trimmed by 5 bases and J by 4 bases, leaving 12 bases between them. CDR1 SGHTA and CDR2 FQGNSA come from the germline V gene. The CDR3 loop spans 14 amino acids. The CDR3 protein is CASSQVFQYNEQFF. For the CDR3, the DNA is TGTGCCAGCAGCCAAGTTTTTCAATACAATGAGCAGTTCTTC.

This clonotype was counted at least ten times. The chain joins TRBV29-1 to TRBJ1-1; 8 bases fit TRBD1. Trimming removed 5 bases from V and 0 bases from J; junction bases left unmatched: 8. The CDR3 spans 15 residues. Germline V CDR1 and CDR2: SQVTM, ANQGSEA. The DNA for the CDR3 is TGCAGCGTTTTTGTTTCAGGGGGCATGAACACTGAAGCTTTCTTT. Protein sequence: CSVFVSGGMNTEAFF.

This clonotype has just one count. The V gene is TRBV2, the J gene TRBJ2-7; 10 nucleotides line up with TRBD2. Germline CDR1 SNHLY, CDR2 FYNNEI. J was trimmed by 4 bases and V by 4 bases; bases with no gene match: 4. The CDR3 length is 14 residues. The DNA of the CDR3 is TGTGCCAGCAGTGCATCACTAGCGGGATACGAGCAGTACTTC. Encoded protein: CASSASLAGYEQYF.

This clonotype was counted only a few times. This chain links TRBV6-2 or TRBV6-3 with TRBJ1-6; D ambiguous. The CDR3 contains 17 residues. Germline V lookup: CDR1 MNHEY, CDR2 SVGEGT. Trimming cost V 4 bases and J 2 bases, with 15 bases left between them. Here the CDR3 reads CASSSAWRPPYNSPLHF. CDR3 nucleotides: TGTGCCAGCAGTTCGGCTTGGAGGCCCCCCTATAATTCACCCCTCCACTTT.

The CDR3 region is CASSVRNRGEQFF. The CDR3 DNA follows: TGTGCCAGCAGTGTACGGAACAGGGGAGAGCAGTTCTTC. This chain connects TRBV6-1 to TRBJ2-1, with 7 bases matching TRBD1. Germline-derived CDR1 and CDR2 are MNHNS and SASEGT. The CDR3 contains 13 residues. Trimming removed 4 bases from V and 10 bases from J; junction bases left unmatched: 7.

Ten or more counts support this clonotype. The CDR3 nucleotides are TGTGCCAGCAGCCTTCGCGCCTCCAGGCTCGGGCAGTACTTC. Translation: CASSLRASRLGQYF. The chain recombines TRBV14 with TRBJ2-7; D gene unclear. Trimming took 4 bases from V and 9 from J, leaving 19 bases between them. Germline CDR1 SGHDN, CDR2 FVKESK. The CDR3 contains 14 residues. Filled out from reference TRBV14 and TRBJ2-7, the complete variable domain reads EAGVTQFPSHSVIEKGQTVTLRCDPISGHDNLYWYRRVMGKEIKFLLHFVKESKQDESGMPNNRFLAERTGGTYSTLKVQPAELEDSGVYFCASSLRASRLGQYFGPGTRLTVT.

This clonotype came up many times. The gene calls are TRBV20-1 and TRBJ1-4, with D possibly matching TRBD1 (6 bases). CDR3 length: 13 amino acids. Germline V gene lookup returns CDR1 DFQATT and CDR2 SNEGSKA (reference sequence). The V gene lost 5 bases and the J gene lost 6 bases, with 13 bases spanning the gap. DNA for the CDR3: TGCAGTGCTTTAACAGGGTTGGATGAAAAACTGTTTTTT. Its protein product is CSALTGLDEKLFF.

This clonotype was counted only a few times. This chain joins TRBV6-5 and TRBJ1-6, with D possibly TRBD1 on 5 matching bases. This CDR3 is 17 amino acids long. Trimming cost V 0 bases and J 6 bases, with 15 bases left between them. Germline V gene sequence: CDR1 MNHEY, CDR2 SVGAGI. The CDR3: CASSYSSKAGSNSPLHF. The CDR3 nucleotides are TGTGCCAGCAGTTACTCGAGTAAGGCAGGGAGTAATTCACCCCTCCACTTT.

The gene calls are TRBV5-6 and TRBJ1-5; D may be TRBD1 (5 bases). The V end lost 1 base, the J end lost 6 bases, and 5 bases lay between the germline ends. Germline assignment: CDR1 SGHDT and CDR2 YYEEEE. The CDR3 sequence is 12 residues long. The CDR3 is CASSLRGQPQHF. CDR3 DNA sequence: TGTGCCAGCAGCTTGAGGGGTCAGCCCCAGCATTTT.

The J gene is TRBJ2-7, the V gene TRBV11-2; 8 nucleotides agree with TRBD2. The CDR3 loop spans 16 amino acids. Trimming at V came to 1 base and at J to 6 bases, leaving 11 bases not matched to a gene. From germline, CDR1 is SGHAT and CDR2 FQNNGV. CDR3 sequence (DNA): TGTGCCAGCAGCTTAGGCTCTTGGACTAGCCCCGTCGAGCAGTACTTC. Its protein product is CASSLGSWTSPVEQYF.

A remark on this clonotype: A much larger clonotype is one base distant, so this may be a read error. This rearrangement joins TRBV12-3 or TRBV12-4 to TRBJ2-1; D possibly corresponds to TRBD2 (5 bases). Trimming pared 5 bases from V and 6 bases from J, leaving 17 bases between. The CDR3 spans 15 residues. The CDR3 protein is CASSRLTEDTNEQFF. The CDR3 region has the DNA TGTGCCAGCAGTCGACTAACGGAAGACACCAATGAGCAGTTCTTC.

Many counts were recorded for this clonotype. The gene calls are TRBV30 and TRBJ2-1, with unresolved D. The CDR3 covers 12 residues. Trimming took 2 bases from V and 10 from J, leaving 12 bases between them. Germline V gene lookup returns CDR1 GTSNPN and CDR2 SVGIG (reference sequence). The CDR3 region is CAWSSAVKEQFF. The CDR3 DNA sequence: TGTGCCTGGAGTTCCGCCGTAAAGGAGCAGTTCTTC.

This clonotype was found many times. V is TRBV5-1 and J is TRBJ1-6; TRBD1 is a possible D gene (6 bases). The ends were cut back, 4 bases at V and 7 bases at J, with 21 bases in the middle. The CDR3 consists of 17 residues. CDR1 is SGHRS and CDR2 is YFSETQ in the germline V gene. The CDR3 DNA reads TGCGCCAGCAGCGGTTCGTTAGGGGACCAGGGGAATTCACCCCTCCACTTT. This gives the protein CASSGSLGDQGNSPLHF.

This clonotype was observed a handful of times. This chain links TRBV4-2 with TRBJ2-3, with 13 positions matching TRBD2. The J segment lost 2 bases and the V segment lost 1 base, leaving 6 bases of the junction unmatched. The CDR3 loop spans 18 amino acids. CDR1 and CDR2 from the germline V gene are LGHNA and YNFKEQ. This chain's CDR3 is CASSQGTSGGANTDTQYF. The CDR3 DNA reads TGTGCCAGCAGCCAAGGGACTAGCGGGGGCGCAAACACAGATACGCAGTATTTT.

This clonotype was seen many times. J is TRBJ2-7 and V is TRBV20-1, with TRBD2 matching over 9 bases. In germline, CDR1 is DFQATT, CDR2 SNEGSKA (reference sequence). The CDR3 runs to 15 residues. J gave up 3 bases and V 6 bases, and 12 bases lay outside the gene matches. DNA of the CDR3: TGCAGTGCGGCGGATTGGGAAGCGGGGGGCTACGAGCAGTACTTC. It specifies CSAADWEAGGYEQYF.

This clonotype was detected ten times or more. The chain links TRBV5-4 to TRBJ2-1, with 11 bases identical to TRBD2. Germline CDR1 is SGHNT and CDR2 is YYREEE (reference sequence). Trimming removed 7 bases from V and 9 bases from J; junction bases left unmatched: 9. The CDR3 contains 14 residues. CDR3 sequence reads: CASFSGGARGEQFF. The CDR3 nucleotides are TGTGCCAGCTTTAGCGGGGGGGCGAGAGGTGAGCAGTTCTTC.

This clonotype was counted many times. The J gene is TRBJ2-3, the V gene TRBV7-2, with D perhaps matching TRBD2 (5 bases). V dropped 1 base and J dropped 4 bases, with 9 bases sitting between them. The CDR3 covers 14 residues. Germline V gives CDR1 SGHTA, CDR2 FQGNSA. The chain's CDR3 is CASSLEFSADTQYF. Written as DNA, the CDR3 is TGTGCCAGCAGCTTAGAGTTTAGCGCAGATACGCAGTATTTT.

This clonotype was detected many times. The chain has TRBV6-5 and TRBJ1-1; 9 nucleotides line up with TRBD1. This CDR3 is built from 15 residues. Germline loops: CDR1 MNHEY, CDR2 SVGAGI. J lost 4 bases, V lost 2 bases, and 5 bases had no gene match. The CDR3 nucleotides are TGTGCCAGCAGTTACGGGCAGACAGGGGGCACTGAAGCTTTCTTT. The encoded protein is CASSYGQTGGTEAFF.

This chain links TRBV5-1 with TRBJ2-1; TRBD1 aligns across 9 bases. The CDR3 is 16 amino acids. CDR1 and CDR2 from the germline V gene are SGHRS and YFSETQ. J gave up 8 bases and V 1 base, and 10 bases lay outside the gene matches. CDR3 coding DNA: TGCGCCAGCAGCTTGCCCGGGACAGGGATTGTTGATGAGCAGTTCTTC. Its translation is CASSLPGTGIVDEQFF.

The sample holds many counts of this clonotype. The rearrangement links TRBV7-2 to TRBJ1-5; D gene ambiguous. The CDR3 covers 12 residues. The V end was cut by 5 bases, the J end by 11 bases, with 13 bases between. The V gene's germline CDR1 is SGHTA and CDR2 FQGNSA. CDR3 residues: CASSPPVGAQHF. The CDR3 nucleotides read TGTGCCAGCAGCCCCCCAGTCGGGGCCCAGCATTTT.

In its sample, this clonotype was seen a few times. The CDR3, as DNA: TGTGCCAGCAAACGACAGGTCGATGGCTACACCTTC. It specifies CASKRQVDGYTF. V gene TRBV6-2 or TRBV6-3 combines with J gene TRBJ1-2, with D perhaps matching TRBD1 (6 bases). Between the trimmed V and J ends, which lost 7 bases and 6 bases, there was a span of 12 bases. CDR1 and CDR2 from the germline V gene are MNHEY and SVGEGT. This CDR3 has 12 residues.

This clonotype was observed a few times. The CDR3 bases are TGTGCCAGCAGTACGCGGACGAAACCAGATACGCAGTATTTT. As protein: CASSTRTKPDTQYF. The rearrangement links TRBV12-3 or TRBV12-4 to TRBJ2-3, with D uncertain. The CDR3 sequence is 14 residues long. Trimming took 5 bases from V and 4 from J, leaving 13 bases between them.

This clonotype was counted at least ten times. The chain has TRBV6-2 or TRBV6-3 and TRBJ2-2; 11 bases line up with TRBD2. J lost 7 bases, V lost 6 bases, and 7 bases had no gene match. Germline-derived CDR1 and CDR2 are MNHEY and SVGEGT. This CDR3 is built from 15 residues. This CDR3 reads CASRLSGGAVGELFF. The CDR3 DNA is TGTGCCAGCAGACTTAGCGGGGGGGCCGTCGGGGAGCTGTTTTTT.

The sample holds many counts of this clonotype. The CDR3 bases are TGTGCCAGCAGCCCCGCGGGGGGAAGGGCGAACACTGAAGCTTTCTTT. This translates into CASSPAGGRANTEAFF. The J gene is TRBJ1-1, the V gene TRBV7-2; the D gene is possibly TRBD1 (5 bases). This CDR3 is 16 amino acids long. Per the germline V gene, CDR1 is SGHTA and CDR2 is FQGNSA. Trimming pared 5 bases from V and 1 base from J, leaving 17 bases between.

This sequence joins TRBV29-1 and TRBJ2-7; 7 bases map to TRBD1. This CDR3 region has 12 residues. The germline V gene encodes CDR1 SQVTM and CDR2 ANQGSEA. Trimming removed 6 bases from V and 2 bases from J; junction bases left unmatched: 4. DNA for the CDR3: TGCAGCGTGTGGACAGGAGCCTACGAGCAGTACTTC. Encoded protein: CSVWTGAYEQYF.

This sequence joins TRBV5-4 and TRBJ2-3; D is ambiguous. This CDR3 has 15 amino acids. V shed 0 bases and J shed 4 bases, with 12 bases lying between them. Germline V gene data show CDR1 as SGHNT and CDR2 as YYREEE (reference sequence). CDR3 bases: TGTGCCAGCAGCTTGGCAGGTCCGAGAGCAGATACGCAGTATTTT. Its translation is CASSLAGPRADTQYF.

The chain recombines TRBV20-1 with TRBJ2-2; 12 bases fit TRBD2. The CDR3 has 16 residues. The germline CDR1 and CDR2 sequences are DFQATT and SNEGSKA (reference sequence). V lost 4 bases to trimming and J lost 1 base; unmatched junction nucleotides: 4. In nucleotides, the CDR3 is TGCAGTGCTATACTACTAGCGGGGGGGAACACCGGGGAGCTGTTTTTT. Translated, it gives CSAILLAGGNTGELFF.